Each of the 18 T cell receptor beta chains below was sequenced from the same sample in a study of T cell responses to AZD1222 COVID-19 vaccine. Here immunoSEQ multiplex PCR was the method, and the copy in TCRdb shows in-frame clones only, minus some. The sample yields roughly 100,000 clones, more than 75% seen once. This material consisted of peripheral blood, taken on day 0 of AZD1222 vaccination. These receptor sequences come from an adult in good health.

The CDR3 spells CASSLEVGMNTEAFF. CDR3 bases: TGTGCCAGCAGCCTGGAGGTGGGTATGAACACTGAAGCTTTCTTT. This chain uses TRBV25-1 with TRBJ1-1; D unresolved. The V end lost 6 bases, the J end lost 0 bases, and 14 bases lay between the germline ends. The CDR3 spans 15 residues. Looked up from germline, CDR1 is MGHDK and CDR2 is SYGVNS.

The chain uses TRBV19 and TRBJ1-1, with a weak D call TRBD1 (5 bases). The CDR3 spans 13 residues. From germline, CDR1 is LNHDA and CDR2 SQIVND (reference sequence). V was trimmed by 3 bases and J by 6 bases, leaving 11 bases between them. The CDR3 DNA sequence: TGTGCCAGTAGTATGGGCTTGGGGGCTGAAGCTTTCTTT. This codes for CASSMGLGAEAFF. The full variable domain, completed using reference TRBV19 and TRBJ1-1, is DGGITQSPKYLFRKEGQNVTLSCEQNLNHDAMYWYRQDPGQGLRLIYYSQIVNDFQKGDIAEGYSVSREKKESFPLTVTSAQKNPTAFYLCASSMGLGAEAFFGQGTRLTVV.

V gene TRBV7-9 combines with J gene TRBJ1-6, with D perhaps TRBD1 (5 bases). The CDR3 extends over 13 amino acids. Trimming took off 4 bases at V and 10 bases at J, with 11 bases between the two ends. Germline V gene data show CDR1 as SEHNR and CDR2 as FQNEAQ (reference sequence). The CDR3 loop reads CASSSEGESPLHF. CDR3 nucleotide sequence: TGTGCCAGCAGCTCCGAAGGGGAATCACCCCTCCACTTT.

This chain links TRBV10-3 with TRBJ2-1, with TRBD2 identical over 12 bases. Germline trimming cut 6 bases from V and 7 bases from J; bases unmatched to any gene: 13. The CDR3 runs 17 residues. The germline V gene encodes CDR1 ENHRY and CDR2 SYGVKD. The CDR3 nucleotides read TGTGCCATCAGCCCCCCCACTCTAGCGGGGGGGCGAAATGAGCAGTTCTTC. The encoded protein is CAISPPTLAGGRNEQFF.

This chain links TRBV19 with TRBJ1-6, with D maybe TRBD1 (5 bases). Germline CDR1 reads LNHDA; CDR2 reads SQIVND (reference sequence). V shed 8 bases and J shed 7 bases, with 15 bases lying between them. The CDR3 length is 14 residues. CDR3 protein: CASCSREVNSPLHF. CDR3 in DNA: TGTGCCAGTTGTAGCAGGGAGGTCAATTCACCCCTCCACTTT.

The rearrangement joins TRBV6-5 to TRBJ1-5; D ambiguous. The germline V gene has CDR1 MNHEY and CDR2 SVGAGI. The CDR3 contains 13 residues. Trimming cost V 2 bases and J 0 bases, with 2 bases left between them. This CDR3 is CASSYVSNQPQHF. The CDR3 DNA follows: TGTGCCAGCAGTTACGTTAGCAATCAGCCCCAGCATTTT.

This chain uses TRBV5-8 with TRBJ1-5; D perhaps matches TRBD1 (5 bases). This CDR3 is 15 amino acids long. Trimming took 1 base from V and 6 from J, leaving 14 bases between them. Germline assignment: CDR1 SGHTS and CDR2 YDEGEE. The CDR3 nucleotides are TGTGCCAGCAGCTTGCTGGGGGGTTCGCTTCAGCCCCAGCATTTT. Amino acid sequence: CASSLLGGSLQPQHF.

This chain uses TRBV5-1 with TRBJ1-1; D ambiguous. CDR3 length equals 13 residues. Looked up from germline, CDR1 is SGHRS and CDR2 is YFSETQ. Between the trimmed V and J ends, which lost 0 bases and 2 bases, there was a span of 5 bases. Here the CDR3 DNA reads TGCGCCAGCAGCTTGGGCGGAAACACTGAAGCTTTCTTT. This gives the protein CASSLGGNTEAFF.

The V and J genes are TRBV15 and TRBJ1-4; TRBD1 might be the D (5 bases). CDR1 LNHNV and CDR2 YYDKDF come from the germline V gene (reference sequence). The CDR3 length is 16 residues. V shed 0 bases and J shed 8 bases, with 16 bases lying between them. The CDR3 loop is CATSRDLGGVEEKLFF. The DNA of the CDR3 is TGTGCCACCAGCAGAGATTTGGGGGGGGTCGAGGAAAAACTGTTTTTT. Supplemented by reference TRBV15 and TRBJ1-4, the full variable domain reads DAMVIQNPRYQVTQFGKPVTLSCSQTLNHNVMYWYQQKSSQAPKLLFHYYDKDFNNEADTPDNFQSRRPNTSFCFLDIRSPGLGDTAMYLCATSRDLGGVEEKLFFGSGTQLSVL.

This clone was observed a single time. The DNA of the CDR3 is TGTGCCAGCAGCCTTCACGACAATCAGCCCCAGCATTTT. Encoded protein: CASSLHDNQPQHF. The rearrangement links TRBV9 to TRBJ1-5, with D uncertain. The ends were cut back, 4 bases at V and 3 bases at J, with 8 bases in the middle. This CDR3 has 13 amino acids. The germline V gene encodes CDR1 SGDLS and CDR2 YYNGEE.

The chain carries TRBV7-9 and TRBJ2-1, with D tentatively TRBD1 (7 bases). V was trimmed by 5 bases and J by 7 bases, leaving 15 bases between them. CDR1 SEHNR and CDR2 FQNEAQ come from the germline V gene (reference sequence). The CDR3 contains 14 residues. The CDR3, as DNA: TGTGCCAGCAGCCATAGACAGGGAGGTAATGAGCAGTTCTTC. It yields the protein CASSHRQGGNEQFF.

This clone appeared a single time. The gene calls are TRBV2 and TRBJ1-1; D gene unclear. Trimming removed 4 bases from V and 8 bases from J, with 14 bases in between. The CDR3 spans 13 residues. Germline V lookup: CDR1 SNHLY, CDR2 FYNNEI. CDR3 loop: CASSVRSGREAFF. DNA for the CDR3: TGTGCCAGCAGTGTTAGGAGTGGTCGAGAAGCTTTCTTT.

The genes are TRBV9 and TRBJ2-3; D not certain. Germline CDR1 is SGDLS and CDR2 is YYNGEE. The CDR3 runs 14 residues. Trimming left V 0 bases short and J 4 bases short, with 9 bases between. CDR3: CASSVATVSDTQYF. The CDR3 DNA reads as TGTGCCAGCAGCGTAGCTACGGTTTCAGATACGCAGTATTTT.

The chain joins TRBV19 to TRBJ2-7, with a weak D call TRBD2 (6 bases). This CDR3 region has 15 residues. V was trimmed by 2 bases and J by 6 bases, leaving 17 bases between them. Germline V gene data show CDR1 as LNHDA and CDR2 as SQIVND (reference sequence). The CDR3 spells CASSIRGGAHGEQYF. The CDR3 DNA is TGTGCCAGTAGTATACGCGGAGGGGCGCACGGCGAGCAGTACTTC.

The chain employs TRBV5-4 and TRBJ1-2; 7 positions agree with TRBD1. CDR1 is SGHNT and CDR2 is YYREEE in the germline V gene (reference sequence). V was clipped by 4 bases and J by 8 bases; unmatched bases: 8. The CDR3 has 13 amino acids. CDR3 bases: TGTGCCAGCAGCCGGGACAGTTTGCGAGGCTACACCTTC. Translated, it gives CASSRDSLRGYTF. Full variable domain (missing parts from reference TRBV5-4 and TRBJ1-2): ETGVTQSPTHLIKTRGQQVTLRCSSQSGHNTVSWYQQALGQGPQFIFQYYREEENGRGNFPPRFSGLQFPNYSSELNVNALELDDSALYLCASSRDSLRGYTFGSGTRLTVV.

J is TRBJ2-7 and V is TRBV18, with 13 positions matching TRBD2. Germline V CDR1 and CDR2: KGHSH, LQKENI. V lost 8 bases, J lost 3 bases, and 10 bases stayed unmatched. This CDR3 is 16 amino acids long. The CDR3 reads CASRGTSGANLYEQYF. As DNA, the CDR3 is TGTGCCAGCCGAGGGACTAGCGGGGCCAACCTCTACGAGCAGTACTTC.

J is TRBJ1-1 and V is TRBV27; D is perhaps TRBD1 (5 bases). CDR3 size: 13 residues. The V end lost 5 bases, the J end lost 4 bases, and 11 bases lay between the germline ends. Germline V gene lookup returns CDR1 MNHEY and CDR2 SMNVEV (reference sequence). The CDR3 DNA is TGTGCCAGCAGTCTGGATGGGGCCACTGAAGCTTTCTTT. Its protein product is CASSLDGATEAFF.

The CDR3 sequence is CATSDGGDGYTF. The CDR3 nucleotides are TGTGCCACCAGTGACGGTGGCGATGGCTACACCTTC. This chain uses TRBV24-1 with TRBJ1-2; D remains unclear. The CDR3 is made up of 12 amino acids. Germline CDR1 reads KGHDR; CDR2 reads SFDVKD. Trimming cost V 4 bases and J 6 bases, with 8 bases left between them.